Sequencing of this T cell receptor (beta chain) was carried out in a study of technical replicates of blood from four donors. Deletions cut 1 base from V and 6 bases from J, with 13 bases between. The length of the CDR3 is 14 residues. Germline CDR1 is SEHNR and CDR2 is FQNEAQ (reference sequence). Method: immunoSEQ multiplex PCR; TCRdb's copy keeps in-frame clones and lacks some. The data contain about 81,000 clones, 90% to 97% of them seen just once; the ten biggest clones take up roughly 0.21%. The V call is TRBV7-9, the J call TRBJ2-7, with D perhaps TRBD1 (6 bases). Source material: T cells isolated from PBMCs. This clonotype originated in a human donor in good health. CDR3 in amino acids: CASSLELQGGEQYF. Here the CDR3 DNA reads TGTGCCAGCAGCTTAGAATTACAGGGTGGCGAGCAGTACTTC.